The rows below give T cell receptor beta chains drawn from one sample of a study of T cells after yellow fever vaccination. TCRdb passed the 5' RACE reads through MiXCR, listing each CDR3 protein once. The data contain about 510,000 distinct CDR3 sequences, 20% to 25% of them singletons. Source: PBMCs, taken approximately 20 days after the first yellow fever vaccination. These receptors were collected from a man aged 18 to 35 who received the YFV17D yellow fever vaccine. Both conserved end residues are part of each CDR3. Each record gives: clone size, V gene, J gene, D gene, CDR3 DNA, CDR3 protein. A D gene is named only where the DNA matches it firmly. Some rows have no size entry. The others give once, few or many, or a class for an expanded clone.

size: NA; V: TRBV14; J: TRBJ1-1; D: TRBD1; DNA: TGTGCCAGCAGCAAGGAAGGGAGACAGGGCTATTACACTGAAGCTTTCTTT; CDR3: CASSKEGRQGYYTEAFF
size: many; V: TRBV11-2; J: TRBJ2-3; D: TRBD2; DNA: TGTGCCAGCAGCTGGAGCGGGGGGGCTGCTTATACGCAGTATTTT; CDR3: CASSWSGGAAYTQYF
size: few; V: TRBV4-3; J: TRBJ1-1; D: NA; DNA: TGCGCCAGCAGCCAAGATAAGGGGCCCGGGGCTTTCTTT; CDR3: CASSQDKGPGAFF
size: NA; V: TRBV9; J: TRBJ2-3; D: TRBD2; DNA: TGTGCCAGCAGCGTAGCTTTAGCGGGGGGGCCAGATACGCAGTATTTT; CDR3: CASSVALAGGPDTQYF
size: NA; V: TRBV20-1; J: TRBJ1-5; D: TRBD1; DNA: TGCAGTGCTGCGATACAGGGGTCTGTCAATCAGCCCCAGCATTTT; CDR3: CSAAIQGSVNQPQHF
size: few; V: TRBV4-1; J: TRBJ2-7; D: TRBD1; DNA: TGCGCCAGCAGCGAGGGACAGGGAGCGATTTCTTACGAGCAGTACTTC; CDR3: CASSEGQGAISYEQYF
size: NA; V: TRBV19; J: TRBJ2-3; D: NA; DNA: TGTGCCAGTACCGGCGGTTCTTTCACAGATACGCAGTATTTT; CDR3: CASTGGSFTDTQYF
size: NA; V: TRBV20-1; J: TRBJ2-1; D: TRBD1; DNA: TGCAGTGCCCGCCAAGGGGGCCGGGGTGAGCAGTTCTTC; CDR3: CSARQGGRGEQFF
size: NA; V: TRBV7-9; J: TRBJ2-1; D: NA; DNA: TGTGCCAGCAGCCCCCCGTTAACAGGTCCCCGCAATGAGCAGTTCTTC; CDR3: CASSPPLTGPRNEQFF
size: many; V: TRBV19; J: TRBJ2-5; D: NA; DNA: TGTGCCAGTAGCCAGGGGCTTTTCCAAGAGACCCAGTACTTC; CDR3: CASSQGLFQETQYF
size: many; V: TRBV5-1; J: TRBJ2-3; D: NA; DNA: TGCGCCAGCAGCCCGGACGGAGCCGACGCAGATACGCAGTATTTT; CDR3: CASSPDGADADTQYF
size: NA; V: TRBV2; J: TRBJ1-5; D: NA; DNA: TGTGCCAGCAGTGAAGCGTGGGAGCCCCAGCATTTT; CDR3: CASSEAWEPQHF
size: NA; V: TRBV2; J: TRBJ2-2; D: TRBD1; DNA: TGTGCCAGCAGTGGACAGGGGATAACCGGGGAGCTGTTTTTT; CDR3: CASSGQGITGELFF
size: NA; V: TRBV30; J: TRBJ2-7; D: NA; DNA: TGTGCCTGGAGTGTCTATCCAGGGGACGACGAGCGCTCCTACGAGCAGTACTTC; CDR3: CAWSVYPGDDERSYEQYF
size: NA; V: TRBV7-9; J: TRBJ1-1; D: NA; DNA: TGTGCCAGCAGCTTGAACAGCCCCACTGAAGCTTTCTTT; CDR3: CASSLNSPTEAFF
size: NA; V: TRBV2; J: TRBJ2-2; D: NA; DNA: TGTGCCAGCAATCAGGCGGAGAACACCGGGGAGCTGTTTTTT; CDR3: CASNQAENTGELFF
size: NA; V: TRBV21-1; J: TRBJ2-7; D: NA; DNA: TGTGCCAGCAGCAAAGATTATAGGGTCCCGGGGGCCTACGAGCAGTACTTC; CDR3: CASSKDYRVPGAYEQYF
size: few; V: TRBV24-1; J: TRBJ2-5; D: NA; DNA: TGTGCCACCAGTGATTCAAGACTCACAGGGGAGACCCAGTACTTC; CDR3: CATSDSRLTGETQYF
size: few; V: TRBV4-3; J: TRBJ2-5; D: NA; DNA: TGCGCCAGCAGCCAAGTTGGTTCGCACACAGATAGACAAGAGACCCAGTACTTC; CDR3: CASSQVGSHTDRQETQYF
size: NA; V: TRBV20-1; J: TRBJ2-7; D: NA; DNA: TGCAGTGCGCTGGACTCCTACGAGCAGTACTTC; CDR3: CSALDSYEQYF
size: many; V: TRBV29-1; J: TRBJ2-1; D: NA; DNA: TGCAGCGTTGGGGATAGCTCCTACAATGAGCAGTTCTTC; CDR3: CSVGDSSYNEQFF
size: NA; V: TRBV20-1; J: TRBJ2-5; D: NA; DNA: TGCAGTGCTAGAGATGTGCAGGGAGGTCAAGAGACCCAGTACTTC; CDR3: CSARDVQGGQETQYF
size: NA; V: TRBV6-1; J: TRBJ2-3; D: NA; DNA: TGTGCCAGCAGTAGGACTGGTTCTAGCACAGATACGCAGTATTTT; CDR3: CASSRTGSSTDTQYF
size: NA; V: TRBV29-1; J: TRBJ2-5; D: TRBD2; DNA: TGCAGCGGCGCCTGGGCAGCGGGGGAGACCCAGTACTTC; CDR3: CSGAWAAGETQYF
size: NA; V: TRBV7-2; J: TRBJ1-2; D: NA; DNA: TGTGCCAGCAGCTTAGCAGTCAGCTCTAACTATGGCTACACCTTC; CDR3: CASSLAVSSNYGYTF
size: NA; V: TRBV6-5; J: TRBJ2-1; D: TRBD2; DNA: TGTGCCAGCAGTTACACGGGGGGGAATAATGAGCAGTTCTTC; CDR3: CASSYTGGNNEQFF
size: few; V: TRBV27; J: TRBJ1-2; D: TRBD1; DNA: TGTGCCAGCAGTTACAGACAGGGTCTGGATGGCTACACCTTC; CDR3: CASSYRQGLDGYTF
size: NA; V: TRBV7-2; J: TRBJ2-1; D: TRBD1; DNA: TGTGCCAGCAGCTTAAGAACAGGGGTCTACAATGAGCAGTTCTTC; CDR3: CASSLRTGVYNEQFF
size: NA; V: TRBV11-1; J: TRBJ1-5; D: NA; DNA: TGTGCCAGCAGCTTACGCAGGCCCGGGACCAATAGCAATCAGCCCCAGCATTTT; CDR3: CASSLRRPGTNSNQPQHF
size: few; V: TRBV7-8; J: TRBJ2-3; D: TRBD2; DNA: TGTGCCAGCAGGGACGCGAGACTAGCGGGGGTCACGACAGATACGCAGTATTTT; CDR3: CASRDARLAGVTTDTQYF
size: NA; V: TRBV29-1; J: TRBJ2-6; D: NA; DNA: TGCAGCGTAGGGGGAACTGGGGCCAACGTCCTGACTTTC; CDR3: CSVGGTGANVLTF
size: NA; V: TRBV7-9; J: TRBJ1-2; D: NA; DNA: TGTGCCAGCAGCCAAACTTCTTACAGGGTGAACTATGGCTACACCTTC; CDR3: CASSQTSYRVNYGYTF
size: few; V: TRBV5-6; J: TRBJ2-3; D: NA; DNA: TGTGCCAGCAGCTTGAAGCCCATTATTAGCGAAGGATGGACAGATACGCAGTATTTT; CDR3: CASSLKPIISEGWTDTQYF
size: few; V: TRBV4-1; J: TRBJ2-1; D: TRBD2; DNA: TGCGCCAGCAGCCAAGACCCCGGGGGGGAATACAATGAGCAGTTCTTC; CDR3: CASSQDPGGEYNEQFF
size: NA; V: TRBV28; J: TRBJ1-5; D: NA; DNA: TGTGCCAGCAGTTTTGGTACTACAGCCCTCAATCAGCCCCAGCATTTT; CDR3: CASSFGTTALNQPQHF
size: few; V: TRBV27; J: TRBJ2-1; D: TRBD2; DNA: TGTGCCAGCAGTTTAAGCCGGCTAGCGGGGTACAGTGAGCAGTTCTTC; CDR3: CASSLSRLAGYSEQFF
size: few; V: TRBV24-1; J: TRBJ1-5; D: NA; DNA: TGTGCCACCAGTGCTTCCGCCCCGGTCGGCAATCAGCCCCAGCATTTT; CDR3: CATSASAPVGNQPQHF
size: few; V: TRBV20-1; J: TRBJ2-5; D: TRBD1; DNA: TGCAGTGCTAGGGGAGACAGGGGGGATGAGACCCAGTACTTC; CDR3: CSARGDRGDETQYF
size: few; V: TRBV7-2; J: TRBJ1-2; D: NA; DNA: TGTGCCAGCAGCACAATCGGCGGGGACTACTATGGCTACACCTTC; CDR3: CASSTIGGDYYGYTF
size: NA; V: TRBV11-2; J: TRBJ2-4; D: TRBD1; DNA: TGTGCCAGCAGCTTAGTAGGGACAGGGAGCCCTTCGGCCAAAAACATTCAGTACTTC; CDR3: CASSLVGTGSPSAKNIQYF
size: few; V: TRBV9; J: TRBJ1-5; D: NA; DNA: TGTGCCAGCAGCCCGGACTATTCGGATCAGCCCCAGCATTTT; CDR3: CASSPDYSDQPQHF
size: few; V: TRBV4-1; J: TRBJ2-1; D: NA; DNA: TGCGCCAGCAGTATCCGGGACACCTACAATGAGCAGTTCTTC; CDR3: CASSIRDTYNEQFF
size: NA; V: TRBV28; J: TRBJ1-5; D: NA; DNA: TGTGCCAGCAGCGGGCAGGGGATAGACAATCAGCCCCAGCATTTT; CDR3: CASSGQGIDNQPQHF
size: NA; V: TRBV6-5; J: TRBJ1-1; D: NA; DNA: TGTGCCAGCAGCTATGCTGGAGGGGTGAACACTGAAGCTTTCTTT; CDR3: CASSYAGGVNTEAFF
size: NA; V: TRBV20-1; J: TRBJ1-3; D: NA; DNA: TGCAGTGCTAGAGACGAGGGAGGAAACACCATATATTTT; CDR3: CSARDEGGNTIYF
size: few; V: TRBV20-1; J: TRBJ2-4; D: NA; DNA: TGCAGTGCTAGTAAGGGGAAGGGAAACATTCAGTACTTC; CDR3: CSASKGKGNIQYF
size: few; V: TRBV7-8; J: TRBJ1-6; D: NA; DNA: TGTGCCAGCAGCCCGAGGGGCCGGAATTCACCCCTCCACTTT; CDR3: CASSPRGRNSPLHF